The sequence of this T cell receptor beta chain was determined in a study of regulatory dendritic cells for organ transplantation (dated by TCRdb to 2017 to 2019). Regarding the complete study: The TCRbeta repertoires of sorted naive and memory CD4+ and CD8+ T cells were sequenced before and after allostimulation with regulatory or mature dendritic cells. Broader findings and caveats from the paper: The authors pointed out considerable heterogeneity between individuals in the alloreactive memory CD8+ T cell pool, and only two subjects were sequenced. Of the resting subsets, memory CD8+ T cells had the largest number of alloreactive TCR clonotypes. Repertoires were highly diverse in naive CD4+ and CD8+ T cells, less diverse in memory cells, and most oligoclonal in memory CD8+ cells. In both subjects, allostimulation led to expansion of memory CD8+ clones, although regulatory dendritic cells appeared to cause more limited expansion than mature dendritic cells did.

Notes on this clone: The clone's antigen remains unknown. No quality values exist for individual bases; no much larger clone is one base distant.

The TCRbeta CDR3 regions were amplified in a multiplexed two-step PCR with Vbeta-specific forward primers and Jbeta-specific reverse primers. Through the immunoSEQ service, the TCRbeta libraries were run on an Illumina instrument for sequencing. Regarding the original processing steps: IMGT annotation was used to assign V, D and J genes, and synthetic CDR3 analogues were used to correct the counts for multiplex PCR bias. In the immunoSEQ Analyzer, repertoire clonality was calculated as one minus the normalized Shannon entropy. Fisher's exact test with Benjamini-Hochberg false discovery rate control was used to define clonal expansion, with two-tailed P<0.01. TCRdb holds this immuneACCESS table with in-frame rearrangements only. Some clones are missing; in checked studies, unresolved V genes explain under half, and the rest has no known cause. That table supplies the V and J calls and clone size; D and trimming were determined from the DNA. The sample table contains thousands of clones; only one count was recorded for roughly 61% of them. Over 9.5% of the sample is taken by the ten largest.

FACS was used to sort CD4+ or CD8+ cells into naive T cells, defined as CD45RA+, and memory T cells, defined as CD45RO+. The T cells used for TCR sequencing were obtained from two healthy control subjects. Sorted T cell subsets that were not stimulated were used as baseline controls for the mixed lymphocyte reactions. Genomic DNA was extracted with the Qiagen DNeasy Blood & Tissue Kit. This receptor was taken from a human donor in good health. Sequencing was carried out using memory CD8+ T cells from blood. This specimen's cell subset or site label, interpreted: CD45RO+ memory T cells.

CDR3 protein: CASSLGGIEQYF. The DNA sequence is TGTGCCAGCAGCTTAGGCGGAATCGAGCAGTACTTC. The chain was built from TRBV7-9 and TRBJ2-7, with the D gene call left open. A distance of 7 bases separates the germline ends of V and J, which lose 1 base and 6 bases respectively. The germline V gene (reference sequence) specifies SEHNR as CDR1 and FQNEAQ as CDR2. The CDR3 spans 12 residues, from the cysteine through the phenylalanine. The only DNA kept is the CDR3, 36 bases in frame from the first base. Reference TRBV7-9 and TRBJ2-7 proteins supply the regions before and after the CDR3; the full variable domain is: DTGVSQNPRHKITKRGQNVTFRCDPISEHNRLYWYRQTLGQGPEFLTYFQNEAQLEKSRLLSDRFSAERPKGSFSTLEIQRTEQGDSAMYLCASSLGGIEQYFGPGTRLTVT.